Presented here are 22 T cell receptor beta chains from one specimen sequenced in a study of T cells expressing NK-cell markers. From its re-call of the 5' RACE reads, TCRdb lists each CDR3 protein once, without DNA. The sample table sets out approximately 150,000 distinct CDR3 sequences. Sample: blood T cells: a sorted CD56 or NKG2C T cell subset, CD4+ or CD8+ T cells, or bulk PBMC T cells (not recorded which). The receptors were sampled from a woman aged 18 to 69 in good health.

The rearrangement joins TRBV2 to TRBJ1-6; no DNA is available, so the TRBD1 call from TCRdb remains unchecked. The CDR3 consists of 14 residues. Germline V CDR1 and CDR2: SNHLY, FYNNEI. CDR3 sequence: CASFPSGFNSPLHF.

The chain joins TRBV5-1 to TRBJ1-1. Germline loops: CDR1 SGHRS, CDR2 YFSETQ. The CDR3 length is 12 residues. The CDR3 protein is CASSKDLTEAFF.

The chain's CDR3 is CSARPPREPYNEQFF. The gene calls are TRBV20-1 and TRBJ2-1; the D call from TCRdb, TRBD2, cannot be confirmed without DNA. This CDR3 is built from 15 residues. Germline V gives CDR1 DFQATT, CDR2 SNEGSKA (reference sequence).

The genes are TRBV7-2 and TRBJ2-7. CDR1 is SGHTA and CDR2 is FQGNSA in the germline V gene. The CDR3 loop spans 16 amino acids. CDR3: CASSLALLASADEQYF.

The chain is built from TRBV7-9 and TRBJ2-2; there is no DNA to check the TCRdb D call of TRBD1. The CDR3 has 15 amino acids. Germline CDR1 SEHNR, CDR2 FQNEAQ (reference sequence). CDR3 loop: CASTVGGSNTGELFF.

The J gene is TRBJ2-5, the V gene TRBV7-9; TCRdb proposes TRBD2, but this gene call is untestable without DNA. The CDR3 is 13 amino acids. Per the germline V gene, CDR1 is SEHNR and CDR2 is FQNEAQ (reference sequence). CDR3 sequence: CASSQTSDGTQYF. The complete variable domain, with remaining parts taken from reference TRBV7-9 and TRBJ2-5, reads DTGVSQNPRHKITKRGQNVTFRCDPISEHNRLYWYRQTLGQGPEFLTYFQNEAQLEKSRLLSDRFSAERPKGSFSTLEIQRTEQGDSAMYLCASSQTSDGTQYFGPGTRLLVL.

This chain connects TRBV18 to TRBJ2-3; TCRdb designates TRBD1, a call that cannot be tested without DNA. The CDR3 is made up of 14 amino acids. The V gene's germline CDR1 is KGHSH and CDR2 LQKENI. The CDR3 protein is CASSPPQGQDTQYF.

The rearrangement links TRBV20-1 to TRBJ2-1; TCRdb returns TRBD2, unconfirmable since there is no DNA. CDR1 DFQATT and CDR2 SNEGSKA come from the germline V gene (reference sequence). The CDR3 contains 13 residues. The CDR3 spells CSAWTSGGTIQFF.

The rearrangement uses TRBV7-8 and TRBJ1-6; TCRdb's D call, TRBD1, is unchecked because there is no DNA. Germline assignment: CDR1 SGHVS and CDR2 FQNEAQ. The CDR3 is 15 residues long. Here the CDR3 reads CASSLVGQGSSPLHF.

This chain connects TRBV18 to TRBJ1-5; TCRdb proposes TRBD1, but this gene call is untestable without DNA. This CDR3 has 18 residues. CDR1 and CDR2 (germline): KGHSH, LQKENI. CDR3 amino acids: CASSPLRQGSNSNQPQHF.

The chain links TRBV20-1 to TRBJ2-7; as DNA is missing, the TRBD1 call by TCRdb cannot be tested. Germline-derived CDR1 and CDR2 are DFQATT and SNEGSKA (reference sequence). The CDR3 totals 12 residues. The CDR3 protein is CSAGARAHEQYF.

The chain combines TRBV3-1 with TRBJ1-2. There are 11 residues in the CDR3. Germline V gene lookup returns CDR1 LGHDT and CDR2 YNNKEL (reference sequence). CDR3 sequence reads: CASSNYYGYTF.

The chain joins TRBV28 to TRBJ2-3; TCRdb outputs TRBD1, but without DNA this stays unchecked. The germline V gene encodes CDR1 MDHEN and CDR2 SYDVKM. The CDR3 is 16 residues long. CDR3 protein: CASSFSGTGGPDTQYF. Based on the CDR3 plus reference TRBV28 and TRBJ2-3, the full variable domain is DVKVTQSSRYLVKRTGEKVFLECVQDMDHENMFWYRQDPGLGLRLIYFSYDVKMKEKGDIPEGYSVSREKKERFSLILESASTNQTSMYLCASSFSGTGGPDTQYFGPGTRLTVL.

The rearrangement links TRBV11-2 to TRBJ2-2; as DNA is missing, the TRBD2 call by TCRdb cannot be tested. This CDR3 is 16 amino acids long. Germline CDR1 SGHAT, CDR2 FQNNGV. CDR3: CASSSSGRNYTGELFF.

V usage is TRBV12-3 or TRBV12-4 and J usage is TRBJ1-4. The CDR3 covers 14 residues. CDR3 sequence: CASSLMGINEKLFF.

The V gene is TRBV7-2, the J gene TRBJ1-6; TCRdb's D call, TRBD1, is unchecked because there is no DNA. In germline, CDR1 is SGHTA, CDR2 FQGNSA. The CDR3 extends over 12 amino acids. Here the CDR3 reads CASSVQGLPLHF. Full variable domain (missing parts from reference TRBV7-2 and TRBJ1-6): GAGVSQSPSNKVTEKGKDVELRCDPISGHTALYWYRQSLGQGLEFLIYFQGNSAPDKSGLPSDRFSAERTGGSVSTLTIQRTQQEDSAVYLCASSVQGLPLHFGNGTRLTVT.

The chain has TRBV29-1 and TRBJ2-7; TCRdb picks TRBD1, but there is no DNA to check that call. The CDR3 has 19 residues. Germline V gene sequence: CDR1 SQVTM, CDR2 ANQGSEA. CDR3 in amino acids: CSVEDNQNRTGPPSYEQYF.

The rearrangement links TRBV30 to TRBJ2-7. Germline CDR1 reads GTSNPN; CDR2 reads SVGIG (reference sequence). The CDR3 has 15 amino acids. Here the CDR3 reads CAWSVLRQFPYEQYF.

The chain recombines TRBV5-1 with TRBJ2-2; TCRdb picks TRBD1, but there is no DNA to check that call. The V gene's germline CDR1 is SGHRS and CDR2 YFSETQ. The CDR3 runs 17 residues. CDR3 sequence reads: CASSQQPLGQGTGELFF.

The rearrangement joins TRBV2 to TRBJ1-3. Germline V gene data show CDR1 as SNHLY and CDR2 as FYNNEI. The CDR3 consists of 15 residues. CDR3 protein: CASSVTRSSGNTIYF.

The V gene is TRBV25-1, the J gene TRBJ1-4; TCRdb indicates TRBD1, and absent DNA this call remains unverified. The CDR3 runs 16 residues. The germline V gene encodes CDR1 MGHDK and CDR2 SYGVNS. The CDR3 region is CASSELGGQFNEKLFF.

The CDR3 region is CSARADLGRSPRAQHF. The chain has TRBV20-1 and TRBJ1-5. The CDR3 has 16 amino acids. Germline loops: CDR1 DFQATT, CDR2 SNEGSKA (reference sequence).